This T cell receptor (beta chain) was found in a study of T cell repertoires in cytomegalovirus infection. As for the study in general: Matching HLA type and CMV infection were both indicated by public TCR beta signatures. Points from the study as a whole: HLA-C-restricted CMV-specific TCR beta clonotypes prevailed in the ex vivo response. Carriage of CMV together with the relevant HLA was identifiable through cumulative public TCR beta family frequency.

The CDR3 has 11 amino acids. The germline CDR1 and CDR2 sequences are SQVTM and ANQGSEA. Trimming removed 4 bases from V and 7 bases from J, with 8 bases in between. This clonotype showed up just a few times. Its antigen is undetermined. A single record per CDR3 protein comes from TCRdb applying MiXCR to the reads. This table holds approximately 500,000 distinct CDR3 sequences, approximately 10% found once. The rearrangement uses TRBV29-1 and TRBJ2-1, with no clear D. This clonotype was obtained from a human donor in good health (CMV status not recorded). Some clones in this sample may be carry-over from other donors' samples. The sample taken for sequencing was PBMCs. The CDR3 DNA follows: TGCAGCGTTGCACAGCTGAATGAGCAGTTCTTC. It codes for CSVAQLNEQFF.